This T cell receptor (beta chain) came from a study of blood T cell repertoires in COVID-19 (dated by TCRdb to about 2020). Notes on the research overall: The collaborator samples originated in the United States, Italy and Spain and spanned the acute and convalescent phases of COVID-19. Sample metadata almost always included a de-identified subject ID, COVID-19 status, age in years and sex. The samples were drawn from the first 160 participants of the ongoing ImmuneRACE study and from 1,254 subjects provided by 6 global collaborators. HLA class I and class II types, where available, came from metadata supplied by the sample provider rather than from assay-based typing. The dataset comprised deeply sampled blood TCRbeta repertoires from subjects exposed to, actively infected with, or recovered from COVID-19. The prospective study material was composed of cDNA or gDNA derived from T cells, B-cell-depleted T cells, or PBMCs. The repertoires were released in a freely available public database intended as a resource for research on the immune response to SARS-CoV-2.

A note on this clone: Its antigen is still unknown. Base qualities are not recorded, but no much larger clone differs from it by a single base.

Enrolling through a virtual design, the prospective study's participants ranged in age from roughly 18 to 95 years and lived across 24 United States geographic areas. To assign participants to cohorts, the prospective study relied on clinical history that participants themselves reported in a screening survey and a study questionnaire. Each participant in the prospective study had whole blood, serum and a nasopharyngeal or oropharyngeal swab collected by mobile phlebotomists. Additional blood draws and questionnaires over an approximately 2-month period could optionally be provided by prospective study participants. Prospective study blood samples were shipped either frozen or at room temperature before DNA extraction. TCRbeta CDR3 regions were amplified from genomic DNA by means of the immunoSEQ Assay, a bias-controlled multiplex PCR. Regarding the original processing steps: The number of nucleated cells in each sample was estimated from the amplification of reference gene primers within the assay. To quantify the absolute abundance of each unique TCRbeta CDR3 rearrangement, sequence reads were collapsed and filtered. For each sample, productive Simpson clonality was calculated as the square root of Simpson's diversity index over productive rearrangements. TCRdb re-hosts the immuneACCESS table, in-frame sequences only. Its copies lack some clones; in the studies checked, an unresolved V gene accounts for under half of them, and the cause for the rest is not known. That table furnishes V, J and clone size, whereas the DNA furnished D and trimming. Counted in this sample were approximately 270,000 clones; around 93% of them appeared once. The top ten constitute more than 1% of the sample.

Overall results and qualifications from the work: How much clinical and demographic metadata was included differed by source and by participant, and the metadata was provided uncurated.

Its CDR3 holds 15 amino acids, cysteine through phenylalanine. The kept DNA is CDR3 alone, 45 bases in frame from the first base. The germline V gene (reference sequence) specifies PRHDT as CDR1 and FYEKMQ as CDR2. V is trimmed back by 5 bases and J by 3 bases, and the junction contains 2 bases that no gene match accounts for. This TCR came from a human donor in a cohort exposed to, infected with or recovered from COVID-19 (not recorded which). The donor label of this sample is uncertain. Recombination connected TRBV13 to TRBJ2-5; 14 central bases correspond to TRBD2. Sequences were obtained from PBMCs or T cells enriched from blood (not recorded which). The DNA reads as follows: TGTGCCAGCAGCCTGGGACTAGCGGGGGAAGAGACCCAGTACTTC. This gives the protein CASSLGLAGEETQYF.